This T cell receptor beta chain appears in the sequencing data of a study of neurological immune-mediated disorders. Whole-study findings and limits: Private repertoires in all groups were suggested by the finding that expanded clones across subjects shared no CDR3 amino acid sequences.

CDR1 and CDR2 (germline): MNHEY, SVGAGI. This CDR3 has 14 residues. The V gene lost 0 bases and the J gene lost 12 bases, with 15 bases spanning the gap. There were approximately 1.1 million CD4+ or CD8+ T cells used in the sorted libraries. This clonotype was recorded at least ten times. Its antigen is unknown. It was by 5'RACE with 10-nucleotide random UMIs that the cDNA was made. Per sequencing run, 15-18 subjects together gave over 170 million TCR-beta sequences. TCRdb passed the 5' RACE reads through MiXCR, listing each CDR3 protein once. Of about 41,000 distinct CDR3 sequences in the sample, around 13% are singletons; the top ten hold 3% to 4.5%.

What was sequenced was CD4+ T cells from blood. The sequence was collected from a woman aged 55-75 years with HTLV-1-associated myelopathy (HAM/TSP). The chain carries TRBV6-5 and TRBJ2-4; D may be TRBD2 (5 bases). CDR3 region: CASSYSILATNQYF. The CDR3, as DNA: TGTGCCAGCAGTTACTCAATCCTAGCAACCAATCAGTACTTC.